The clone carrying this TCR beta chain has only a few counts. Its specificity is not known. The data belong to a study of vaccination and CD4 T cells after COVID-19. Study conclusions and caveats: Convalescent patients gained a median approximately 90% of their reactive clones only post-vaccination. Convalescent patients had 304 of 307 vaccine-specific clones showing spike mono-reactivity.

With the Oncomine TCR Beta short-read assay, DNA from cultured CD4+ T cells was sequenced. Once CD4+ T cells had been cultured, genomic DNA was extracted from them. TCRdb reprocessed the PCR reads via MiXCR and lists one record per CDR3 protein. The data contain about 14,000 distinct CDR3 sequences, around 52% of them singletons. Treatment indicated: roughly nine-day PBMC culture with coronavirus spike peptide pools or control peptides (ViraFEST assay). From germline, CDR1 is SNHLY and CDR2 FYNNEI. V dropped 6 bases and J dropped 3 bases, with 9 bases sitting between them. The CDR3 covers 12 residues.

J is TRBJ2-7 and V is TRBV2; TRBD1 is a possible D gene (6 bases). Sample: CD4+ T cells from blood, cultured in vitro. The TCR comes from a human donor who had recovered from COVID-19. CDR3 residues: CASRDSFYEQYF. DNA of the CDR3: TGTGCCAGCAGGGACAGTTTCTACGAGCAGTACTTC. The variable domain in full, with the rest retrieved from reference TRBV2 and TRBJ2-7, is EPEVTQTPSHQVTQMGQEVILRCVPISNHLYFYWYRQILGQKVEFLVSFYNNEISEKSEIFDDQFSVERPDGSNFTLKIRSTKLEDSAMYFCASRDSFYEQYFGPGTRLTVT.